This TCR beta chain originates from a study of blood T cell repertoires in COVID-19. Study context: From T cells, B-cell-depleted T cells, or PBMCs came the material, which was cDNA or gDNA.

The J segment lost 0 bases and the V segment lost 1 base, leaving 10 bases of the junction unmatched. This CDR3 spans 18 amino acids. CDR1 is GTSNPN and CDR2 is SVGIG in the germline V gene (reference sequence). Cohort 3 donors counted as recovered after two negative PCRs, clearance, or resolved symptoms. Assay: immunoSEQ multiplex PCR; the TCRdb copy retains only in-frame clones and omits some. The sample contains nearly 250,000 clones, 86% of which appear only once. V usage is TRBV30 and J usage is TRBJ1-5, with 9 nucleotides matching TRBD1. The sample taken for sequencing was PBMCs or T cells enriched from blood (not recorded which). The clonotype was recovered from a woman aged 45 to 65 who had recovered from COVID-19. The CDR3 DNA is TGTGCCTGGAGTGGGACGGGACAGGGTCCATATAGCAATCAGCCCCAGCATTTT. Residues: CAWSGTGQGPYSNQPQHF.